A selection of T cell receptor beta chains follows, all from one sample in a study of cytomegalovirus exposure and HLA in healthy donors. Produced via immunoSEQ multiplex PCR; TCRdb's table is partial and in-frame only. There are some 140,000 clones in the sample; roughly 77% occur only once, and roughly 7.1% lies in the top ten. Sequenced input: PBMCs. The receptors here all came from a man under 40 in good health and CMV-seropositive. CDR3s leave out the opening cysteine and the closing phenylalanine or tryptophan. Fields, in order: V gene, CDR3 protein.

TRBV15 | ATSLAQGNYGYT
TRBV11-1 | ASSLAVMSRYEQY
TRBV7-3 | ASSPPGTGNTGELF
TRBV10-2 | ASRATSGDYNEQF
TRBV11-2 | ASSAQSRALGYGYT
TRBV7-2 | ASSFSPGELF
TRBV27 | ASMGTGNGYT
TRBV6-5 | ASSRGGSNLETQY
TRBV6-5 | ASSGWTSGGYEQY
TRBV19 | ASSARVETVNSPLH
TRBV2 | ATLYQASGNTIY
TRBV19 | ASSIDMPVYEQY
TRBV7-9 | ASSHGQGETQY
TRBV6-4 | ASSPGVGELF
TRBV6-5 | ASRSTGGAWTEAF
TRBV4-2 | ASSQDINRSNSPLH
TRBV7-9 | ASSLGTGLRSGANVLT
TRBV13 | ASSSGVTGEIKAF
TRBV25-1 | ASSPSVGLASYEQY
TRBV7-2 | ASSLVRGSSYEQY
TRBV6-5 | ASSYSPGGVHNEQF
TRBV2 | ASRATQGAGAEAF
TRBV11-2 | ASSLGTGRTEQY
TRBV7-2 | ASSLGSTSQETQY
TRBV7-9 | ASSLIPGGQFYEQY
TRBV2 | ASLLSSGRATDTQY
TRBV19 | ASSIGTRAGQPQH
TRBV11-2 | ASSFALGLAGGELF
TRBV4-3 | ASSQGLPHDSSYSPLH
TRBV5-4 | ASSPADTEAF
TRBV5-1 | ASSPSGRGLISEAF
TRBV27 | ASSPDRVRTEAF
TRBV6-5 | ASSYSFGGNQPQH
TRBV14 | ASSQRRYGEETQY
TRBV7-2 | ASSFKGTGATEAF
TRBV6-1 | ADRDRVETQY
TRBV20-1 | SARLEEQF
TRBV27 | ASSWGGQGPGQY
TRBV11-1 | ASSLDLPVRQY
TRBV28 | ASSFAQGLYTQY
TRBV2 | ASSGPSGGETQY
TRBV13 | ASSLGEGDYEQY
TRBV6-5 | ASSQGRQPQH
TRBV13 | ASSTIPGQGARGGNSPLH
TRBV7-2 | ASSWGRNTEAF
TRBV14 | ASSQEGIGGLTQY